The 27 T cell receptor beta chains given below trace back to one sample, sequenced in a study of shared clonotypes between healthy human individuals. Sequenced by immunoSEQ multiplex PCR; TCRdb stores in-frame clones only, minus some. Of fewer than 850,000 clones listed, 80% to 95% are singletons. The material sequenced was memory CD8+ T cells from PBMCs. As to subset: CD45RO+ cells pooled with CCR7-negative TemRA cells. The receptors were sampled from a man aged 18 to 35 in good health. Some clones in this sample may be carry-over from other donors' samples.

This clone was found once. This chain joins TRBV9 and TRBJ1-5, with D possibly TRBD1 on 5 matching bases. Trimming shortened V by 6 bases and J by 2 bases, and 12 bases separated the two germline ends. This CDR3 has 14 amino acids. Looked up from germline, CDR1 is SGDLS and CDR2 is YYNGEE. The CDR3 protein is CASNGAGGNQPQHF. In DNA, the CDR3 is TGTGCCAGCAACGGGGCGGGGGGCAATCAGCCCCAGCATTTT. The variable domain in full, with the rest retrieved from reference TRBV9 and TRBJ1-5, is DSGVTQTPKHLITATGQRVTLRCSPRSGDLSVYWYQQSLDQGLQFLIQYYNGEERAKGNILERFSAQQFPDLHSELNLSSLELGDSALYFCASNGAGGNQPQHFGDGTRLSIL.

The chain employs TRBV7-9 and TRBJ2-1; TRBD1 is a possible D gene (5 bases). V lost 10 bases to trimming and J lost 5 bases, with 15 bases between them. The CDR3 is 13 residues long. Germline loops: CDR1 SEHNR, CDR2 FQNEAQ (reference sequence). DNA of the CDR3: TGTGCCACCTATAAGGGGCAGCACAATGAGCAGTTCTTC. Its translation: CATYKGQHNEQFF.

The CDR3 spells CASSLTVGTSGRLDTQYF. CDR3 nucleotides: TGTGCCAGCAGCTTAACCGTCGGGACTAGCGGGAGACTAGATACGCAGTATTTT. The chain joins TRBV7-8 to TRBJ2-3; 14 bases line up with TRBD2. From germline, CDR1 is SGHVS and CDR2 FQNEAQ. CDR3 length: 18 residues. The V and J ends lost 2 bases and 5 bases, in that order; junction bases with no gene match: 9.

This chain connects TRBV19 to TRBJ2-1, with unresolved D. Per the germline V gene, CDR1 is LNHDA and CDR2 is SQIVND (reference sequence). The CDR3 extends over 15 amino acids. The ends were cut back, 5 bases at V and 3 bases at J, with 14 bases in the middle. For the CDR3, the DNA is TGTGCCAGTAGTCCTGGACCCGTCGGCTACAATGAGCAGTTCTTC. Translation gives CASSPGPVGYNEQFF.

V gene TRBV29-1 combines with J gene TRBJ2-7; D not resolved. With 6 bases removed from V and 5 bases from J, the gap between germline ends came to 8 bases. There are 10 residues in the CDR3. Germline CDR1 reads SQVTM; CDR2 reads ANQGSEA. CDR3 in amino acids: CSVVGDEQYF. CDR3 DNA sequence: TGCAGCGTCGTGGGCGACGAGCAGTACTTC.

In this sample, this clone turned up once. The CDR3 DNA is TGTGCCAGCAGCCTGAGAAGACAGGGCTATCGCGAGCAGTACTTC. Its protein is CASSLRRQGYREQYF. J is TRBJ2-7 and V is TRBV13, with 7 bases aligning to TRBD1. Per the germline V gene, CDR1 is PRHDT and CDR2 is FYEKMQ (reference sequence). The CDR3 loop spans 15 amino acids. V lost 5 bases, J lost 6 bases, and 13 bases stayed unmatched.

This CDR3 reads CASSPRDRSYEQYF. In nucleotides, the CDR3 is TGTGCCAGCAGCCCGCGGGACAGGTCCTACGAGCAGTACTTC. The rearrangement uses TRBV7-8 and TRBJ2-7; TRBD1 aligns across 8 bases. The CDR3 runs to 14 residues. The trim removed 5 bases at V and 1 base at J, leaving 4 bases unmatched. Germline loops: CDR1 SGHVS, CDR2 FQNEAQ.

This chain links TRBV11-2 with TRBJ2-5; 7 bases line up with TRBD2. The CDR3 extends over 15 amino acids. The V and J ends lost 2 bases and 5 bases, in that order; junction bases with no gene match: 8. Per germline, CDR1 SGHAT and CDR2 FQNNGV. CDR3 in amino acids: CASSLLPAGEETQYF. CDR3 coding DNA: TGTGCCAGCAGCTTATTGCCGGCGGGGGAGGAGACCCAGTACTTC.

This clone appeared once. CDR3 nucleotide sequence: TGCAGCGACTGGAGGGCAGGGGACCTCTATGGCTACACCTTC. Amino acid sequence: CSDWRAGDLYGYTF. The rearrangement uses TRBV29-1 and TRBJ1-2, with a possible D match to TRBD1 (6 bases). Per germline, CDR1 SQVTM and CDR2 ANQGSEA. The CDR3 runs 14 residues. V was cut by 7 bases and J by 4 bases, with 19 bases left in between. The full variable domain, its missing parts supplied by reference TRBV29-1 and TRBJ1-2, is SAVISQKPSRDICQRGTSLTIQCQVDSQVTMMFWYRQQPGQSLTLIATANQGSEATYESGFVIDKFPISRPNLTFSTLTVSNMSPEDSSIYLCSDWRAGDLYGYTFGSGTRLTVV.

The chain is built from TRBV11-3 and TRBJ2-5, with 8 bases that match TRBD1. CDR1 and CDR2 (germline): SGHNT, YENEEA. The CDR3 has 17 amino acids. Germline trimming cut 3 bases from V and 0 bases from J; bases unmatched to any gene: 9. CDR3 region: CASSLGDRGQDQETQYF. The CDR3, as DNA: TGTGCCAGCAGCTTGGGGGATAGGGGACAGGACCAAGAGACCCAGTACTTC.

This sequence joins TRBV11-2 and TRBJ1-1; D not resolved. Per the germline V gene, CDR1 is SGHAT and CDR2 is FQNNGV. The V end lost 4 bases, the J end lost 0 bases, and 12 bases lay between the germline ends. This CDR3 comprises 15 residues. The CDR3 DNA reads as TGTGCCAGCAGCTATACCCGGGGTGTGAACACTGAAGCTTTCTTT. The encoded protein is CASSYTRGVNTEAFF.

This chain links TRBV27 with TRBJ1-5; 9 bases fit TRBD1. In germline, CDR1 is MNHEY, CDR2 SMNVEV (reference sequence). With V trimmed by 1 base and J by 7 bases, 5 bases remained unmatched. CDR3 length: 15 amino acids. The CDR3 reads CASSLYRGQGQPQHF. CDR3 DNA: TGTGCCAGCAGTTTATACAGGGGGCAAGGGCAGCCCCAGCATTTT.

Only a few counts were recorded for this clone. The chain combines TRBV11-2 with TRBJ1-1; no clear D. Germline assignment: CDR1 SGHAT and CDR2 FQNNGV. The germline V and J ends were trimmed by 5 bases and 8 bases, with 12 bases remaining between them. This CDR3 region has 12 residues. The CDR3 DNA reads TGTGCCAGCAGCCCTGCCCATAGGGAAGCTTTCTTT. Residues: CASSPAHREAFF.

CDR3 nucleotide sequence: TGCGCCAGCACAGGACAGGGGGCGGGTTTCTATGGCTACACCTTC. Protein product: CASTGQGAGFYGYTF. The chain uses TRBV10-2 and TRBJ1-2; 11 bases match TRBD1. The ends lost 7 bases at V and 4 bases at J; junction bases unmatched: 8. The CDR3 runs 15 residues. Germline V gives CDR1 WSHSY, CDR2 SAAADI.

The sample holds many counts of this clone. This sequence joins TRBV5-8 and TRBJ2-7; D gene unclear. Trimming removed 5 bases at V and 2 bases at J, with 14 bases between. The germline gives CDR1 SGHTS, CDR2 YDEGEE. The length of the CDR3 is 14 residues. The CDR3 DNA is TGTGCCAGCAGGCCGGAGTCCTTTCCCTACGAGCAGTACTTC. Amino acid sequence: CASRPESFPYEQYF.

This chain joins TRBV27 and TRBJ2-1; 10 bases are a match to TRBD2. CDR3 length equals 15 residues. The junction had 10 bases not matched to a gene; V was cut back by 6 bases and J by 8 bases. Germline loops: CDR1 MNHEY, CDR2 SMNVEV (reference sequence). The CDR3 sequence: CASSLSGRAMYEQFF. As DNA, the CDR3 is TGTGCCAGCAGCCTCAGCGGGAGGGCCATGTATGAGCAGTTCTTC.

The chain is built from TRBV5-1 and TRBJ2-3; D is undetermined. Trimming removed 7 bases at V and 6 bases at J, with 15 bases between. Per germline, CDR1 SGHRS and CDR2 YFSETQ. This CDR3 comprises 13 residues. CDR3 nucleotide sequence: TGCGCCAGCTCAGGTGACGGCCCGGATACGCAGTATTTT. Its translation: CASSGDGPDTQYF.

The J gene is TRBJ1-5, the V gene TRBV28, with 7 bases aligning to TRBD1. This CDR3 comprises 16 residues. V shed 2 bases and J 3 bases; nucleotides not matched to a gene: 7. CDR1 and CDR2 from the germline V gene are MDHEN and SYDVKM. The CDR3 loop is CASSLRGGGPNQPQHF. CDR3 DNA: TGTGCCAGCAGTTTACGAGGAGGGGGCCCCAATCAGCCCCAGCATTTT. Looking up the rest from reference TRBV28 and TRBJ1-5 gives the full variable domain: DVKVTQSSRYLVKRTGEKVFLECVQDMDHENMFWYRQDPGLGLRLIYFSYDVKMKEKGDIPEGYSVSREKKERFSLILESASTNQTSMYLCASSLRGGGPNQPQHFGDGTRLSIL.

The rearrangement uses TRBV10-1 and TRBJ2-2, with 9 nucleotides matching TRBD1. V was pared by 6 bases and J by 4 bases, with 12 bases of the junction left unmatched. Germline values: CDR1 WNHNN, CDR2 SYGVQD (reference sequence). The CDR3 is made up of 17 amino acids. CDR3 region: CASSGTGQGTPTGELFF. The DNA of the CDR3 is TGCGCCAGCAGCGGCACTGGACAGGGGACTCCCACCGGGGAGCTGTTTTTT.

J is TRBJ2-3 and V is TRBV7-9, with D perhaps assigned TRBD1 or TRBD2 (5 bases each). The CDR3 loop spans 15 amino acids. V was pared by 5 bases and J by 6 bases, with 18 bases between. Germline assignment: CDR1 SEHNR and CDR2 FQNEAQ (reference sequence). The DNA for the CDR3 is TGTGCCAGCAGCCTACGGGACCTTGGTGGGGATACGCAGTATTTT. Protein sequence: CASSLRDLGGDTQYF. Using reference TRBV7-9 and TRBJ2-3 for the parts outside the CDR3, the full variable domain is DTGVSQNPRHKITKRGQNVTFRCDPISEHNRLYWYRQTLGQGPEFLTYFQNEAQLEKSRLLSDRFSAERPKGSFSTLEIQRTEQGDSAMYLCASSLRDLGGDTQYFGPGTRLTVL.

The chain employs TRBV27 and TRBJ2-1; D is unclear. CDR1 is MNHEY and CDR2 is SMNVEV in the germline V gene (reference sequence). The ends were cut back, 0 bases at V and 10 bases at J, with 13 bases in the middle. The CDR3 loop spans 14 amino acids. CDR3 DNA sequence: TGTGCCAGCAGTTTATCGGGTTGGATGGGCGAGCAGTTCTTC. It yields the protein CASSLSGWMGEQFF.

The chain combines TRBV4-1 with TRBJ1-4; a weak D match, TRBD1 (5 bases). Germline assignment: CDR1 MGHRA and CDR2 YSYEKL. V lost 4 bases to trimming and J lost 7 bases, with 22 bases between them. This CDR3 has 17 amino acids. Here the CDR3 reads CASSLTHRTPRPEKLFF. CDR3 DNA: TGCGCCAGCAGCCTGACCCACCGGACACCTCGCCCTGAAAAACTGTTTTTT.

V gene TRBV19 combines with J gene TRBJ2-3; no definite D call. The CDR3 runs 17 residues. The germline V gene encodes CDR1 LNHDA and CDR2 SQIVND (reference sequence). V gave up 1 base and J gave up 4 bases, with 18 bases separating them. The CDR3 DNA follows: TGTGCCAGTAGTATAGCCCCCGTCCCAACCCCAGCAGATACGCAGTATTTT. This encodes CASSIAPVPTPADTQYF.

As regards this clone: Other nucleotide sequences from this sample produce the same CDR3. The V and J genes are TRBV28 and TRBJ2-7, with 8 bases lining up with TRBD1. The CDR3 is 14 amino acids. Germline CDR1 and CDR2: MDHEN and SYDVKM. J gave up 3 bases and V 3 bases, and 4 bases lay outside the gene matches. The DNA of the CDR3 is TGTGCCAGCAGTTTCCCCGGGACAGGCTACGAGCAGTACTTC. This codes for CASSFPGTGYEQYF.

This chain connects TRBV7-9 to TRBJ1-2; perhaps TRBD1 as D (6 bases). This CDR3 spans 15 amino acids. V shed 1 base and J shed 5 bases, with 14 bases lying between them. Germline V gene sequence: CDR1 SEHNR, CDR2 FQNEAQ (reference sequence). CDR3 residues: CASSLGPGARYGYTF. As DNA, the CDR3 is TGTGCCAGCAGCTTAGGCCCGGGGGCGAGGTATGGCTACACCTTC. The full variable domain, completed using reference TRBV7-9 and TRBJ1-2, is DTGVSQNPRHKITKRGQNVTFRCDPISEHNRLYWYRQTLGQGPEFLTYFQNEAQLEKSRLLSDRFSAERPKGSFSTLEIQRTEQGDSAMYLCASSLGPGARYGYTFGSGTRLTVV.

V and J are TRBV7-2 and TRBJ2-3; D gene unclear. CDR1 is SGHTA and CDR2 is FQGNSA in the germline V gene. The V gene lost 4 bases and the J gene lost 5 bases, with 10 bases spanning the gap. This CDR3 spans 13 amino acids. The CDR3 reads CASSSPQEDTQYF. Written as DNA, the CDR3 is TGTGCCAGCAGCTCCCCCCAGGAAGATACGCAGTATTTT.

For this clone: This sample also contains other DNA sequences that code for the same CDR3. The chain has TRBV27 and TRBJ1-1; D unclear. The CDR3 is made up of 14 amino acids. V was clipped by 3 bases and J by 0 bases, with 8 bases between them. Germline V gene data show CDR1 as MNHEY and CDR2 as SMNVEV (reference sequence). CDR3: CASSLAGLNTEAFF. Here the CDR3 DNA reads TGTGCCAGCAGTTTGGCGGGCCTGAACACTGAAGCTTTCTTT.